Below, 6 T cell receptor beta chains from the same sample are listed, as sequenced in a study of T cells in Graves' hyperthyroidism and ophthalmopathy. RNA transcripts gave rise to amplified TCR beta CDR3 regions. An initial round of RT-PCR targeting the TCR CDR3 relied on the HTBI primer set. One entry per CDR3 protein, called by TCRdb with MiXCR from the multiplex PCR reads. The sample yields around 300,000 distinct CDR3 sequences, around 25% seen once. Sequencing was done on a sample of blood. The receptors originated from a man in his forties or fifties with Graves' hyperthyroidism that later progressed to Graves' ophthalmopathy.

This clonotype was seen ten or more times. V and J are TRBV20-1 and TRBJ2-5; 15 nucleotides align to TRBD2. In germline, CDR1 is DFQATT, CDR2 SNEGSKA (reference sequence). The CDR3 runs to 18 residues. V lost 2 bases, J lost 4 bases, and 11 bases stayed unmatched. CDR3 sequence reads: CSARPGTSGRTGSETQYF. In DNA form, the CDR3 reads TGCAGTGCTAGACCCGGGACTAGCGGGAGGACGGGGTCAGAGACCCAGTACTTC.

The V and J genes are TRBV10-2 and TRBJ2-7; no clear D gene. V was trimmed by 0 bases and J by 2 bases, leaving 5 bases between them. Germline V CDR1 and CDR2: WSHSY, SAAADI. There are 13 residues in the CDR3. CDR3 in amino acids: CASSESGPYEQYF. In DNA, the CDR3 is TGCGCCAGCAGTGAGTCAGGCCCCTACGAGCAGTACTTC.

This clonotype has a count of ten or more. The chain combines TRBV19 with TRBJ2-7; TRBD1 matches at 9 bases. The CDR3 length is 15 residues. Germline V CDR1 and CDR2: LNHDA, SQIVND (reference sequence). Unmatched junction bases numbered 6, after V lost 6 bases and J lost 0 bases. CDR3 DNA: TGTGCCAGTAGCACAGGGGGCGCTTCCTCCTACGAGCAGTACTTC. Residues: CASSTGGASSYEQYF.

This clonotype was picked up many times. The chain couples TRBV6-5 to TRBJ1-5; D is perhaps TRBD1 (6 bases). Germline CDR1 is MNHEY and CDR2 is SVGAGI. This CDR3 has 16 residues. With 6 bases removed from V and 5 bases from J, the gap between germline ends came to 20 bases. The CDR3 coding sequence is TGTGCCAGCAGGTACAAAGGGGACACACGTTATCAGCCCCAGCATTTT. As protein: CASRYKGDTRYQPQHF.

Many counts were recorded for this clonotype. The chain joins TRBV29-1 to TRBJ2-2; no firm D call. The CDR3 is made up of 12 amino acids. The V gene lost 5 bases and the J gene lost 4 bases, with 8 bases spanning the gap. From germline, CDR1 is SQVTM and CDR2 ANQGSEA. The CDR3 DNA follows: TGCAGCGTTACCGCCCCCACCGGGGAGCTGTTTTTT. Translated, it gives CSVTAPTGELFF.

This clonotype was observed at least ten times. The chain carries TRBV5-1 and TRBJ1-2; D is possibly TRBD1 (5 bases). The CDR3 is 14 amino acids. Looked up from germline, CDR1 is SGHRS and CDR2 is YFSETQ. Trimming left V 0 bases short and J 2 bases short, with 8 bases between. The CDR3 DNA follows: TGCGCCAGCAGCTTGGCAGGGATGAACTATGGCTACACCTTC. As protein: CASSLAGMNYGYTF.